The 7 T cell receptor beta chains below come from one sample, sequenced in a study of graft-versus-host responses after intestinal transplantation (dated by TCRdb to 2020 to 2023). For these receptors, no antigen is known. Library construction relied on the immunoSEQ multiplex PCR assay. As stored in TCRdb, this immuneACCESS dataset retains in-frame rearrangements with V and J assigned. A fraction of the clones does not appear; measured against another copy, unresolved V genes explain less than half of the discrepancy, and the remainder lacks a known reason. Recorded for this sample are roughly 110,000 clones; roughly 90% of them occurred a single time. Clones ranked in the top ten supply about 0.73% of the sample. The time point label for this specimen denotes: cells obtained before transplantation from donor or recipient. The sequencing here drew on unstimulated CD4+ T cells sorted from spleen or lymph node cells, taken before transplant. The receptors here all came from a human donor who was the organ donor for an intestinal transplant.

Here the CDR3 reads CASSVRSQGSTDTQYF. In nucleotides, the CDR3 is TGTGCCAGCAGCGTGAGGAGTCAGGGTTCGACAGATACGCAGTATTTT. V is TRBV9 and J is TRBJ2-3; D perhaps matches TRBD1 (5 bases). Trimming left V 2 bases short and J 3 bases short, with 16 bases between. The CDR3 length is 16 residues. CDR1 is SGDLS and CDR2 is YYNGEE in the germline V gene.

The genes are TRBV11-2 and TRBJ2-3; D gene uncertain. V lost 5 bases and J lost 2, with 14 bases in between. This CDR3 spans 15 amino acids. The germline gives CDR1 SGHAT, CDR2 FQNNGV. The CDR3 region has the DNA TGTGCCAGCAGCCCCCCGGGCCCTTTCACAGATACGCAGTATTTT. Amino acids: CASSPPGPFTDTQYF.

The rearrangement links TRBV5-4 to TRBJ1-2, with D uncertain. The CDR3 loop spans 16 amino acids. The V end lost 1 base, the J end lost 3 bases, and 16 bases lay between the germline ends. Germline loops: CDR1 SGHNT, CDR2 YYREEE (reference sequence). Here the CDR3 DNA reads TGTGCCAGCAGCTTGTTGCTAGGGCCGGTTGACTATGGCTACACCTTC. It encodes CASSLLLGPVDYGYTF. Complete variable domain (other parts from reference TRBV5-4 and TRBJ1-2): ETGVTQSPTHLIKTRGQQVTLRCSSQSGHNTVSWYQQALGQGPQFIFQYYREEENGRGNFPPRFSGLQFPNYSSELNVNALELDDSALYLCASSLLLGPVDYGYTFGSGTRLTVV.

The V call is TRBV30, the J call TRBJ1-5; 7 nucleotides line up with TRBD1. Germline values: CDR1 GTSNPN, CDR2 SVGIG (reference sequence). With V trimmed by 4 bases and J by 4 bases, 1 base remained unmatched. CDR3 length equals 12 residues. The CDR3 nucleotides read TGTGCCTGGAACAGGGGAAATCAGCCCCAGCATTTT. Its protein product is CAWNRGNQPQHF.

In this sample, this clone turned up once. The chain uses TRBV6-5 and TRBJ2-2; the D is unclear. The length of the CDR3 is 16 residues. V was pared by 0 bases and J by 2 bases, with 10 bases between. Germline values: CDR1 MNHEY, CDR2 SVGAGI. The CDR3 region has the DNA TGTGCCAGCAGTTACTCAGGGAACCTCAACACCGGGGAGCTGTTTTTT. Translating gives CASSYSGNLNTGELFF.

The V gene is TRBV6-6, the J gene TRBJ2-7, with 10 bases that match TRBD1. Per germline, CDR1 MNHNY and CDR2 SVGAGI (reference sequence). After removal of 4 bases from V and 3 bases from J, the junction contained 6 bases not matched to a gene. The CDR3 is 15 amino acids. CDR3 DNA sequence: TGTGCCAGCAGTTCGGGACAGGGGATGTTCTACGAGCAGTACTTC. Amino acids: CASSSGQGMFYEQYF.

The V call is TRBV5-4, the J call TRBJ1-2, with 7 bases matching TRBD1. From germline, CDR1 is SGHNT and CDR2 YYREEE (reference sequence). V lost 1 base and J lost 8; bases outside the gene matches: 8. CDR3 length equals 14 residues. The CDR3 region is CASSLMRGQFGYTF. In DNA form, the CDR3 reads TGTGCCAGCAGCTTGATGAGGGGGCAGTTCGGCTACACCTTC.